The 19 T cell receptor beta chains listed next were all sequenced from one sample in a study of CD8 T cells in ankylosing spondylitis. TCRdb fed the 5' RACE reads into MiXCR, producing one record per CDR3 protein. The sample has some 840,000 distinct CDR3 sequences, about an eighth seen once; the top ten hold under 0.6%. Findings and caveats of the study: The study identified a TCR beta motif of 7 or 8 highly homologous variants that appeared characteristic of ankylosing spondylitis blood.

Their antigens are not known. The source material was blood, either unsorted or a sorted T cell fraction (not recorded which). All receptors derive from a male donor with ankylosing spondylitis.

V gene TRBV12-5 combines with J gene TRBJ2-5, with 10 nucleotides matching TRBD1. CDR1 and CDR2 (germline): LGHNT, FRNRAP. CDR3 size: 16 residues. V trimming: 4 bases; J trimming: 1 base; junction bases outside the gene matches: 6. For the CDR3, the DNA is TGTGCTAGTGGTTCCTTCCGGACAGGGGGCCAAGAGACCCAGTACTTC. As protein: CASGSFRTGGQETQYF. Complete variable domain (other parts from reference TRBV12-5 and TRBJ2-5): DARVTQTPRHKVTEMGQEVTMRCQPILGHNTVFWYRQTMMQGLELLAYFRNRAPLDDSGMPKDRFSAEMPDATLATLKIQPSEPRDSAVYFCASGSFRTGGQETQYFGPGTRLLVL.

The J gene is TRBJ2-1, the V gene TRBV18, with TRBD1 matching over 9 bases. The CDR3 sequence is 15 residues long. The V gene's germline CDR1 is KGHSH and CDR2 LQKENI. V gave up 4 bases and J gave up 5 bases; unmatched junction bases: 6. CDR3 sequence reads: CASSLNRGRNNEQFF. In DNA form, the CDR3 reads TGTGCCAGCTCACTAAACAGGGGGCGGAACAATGAGCAGTTCTTC.

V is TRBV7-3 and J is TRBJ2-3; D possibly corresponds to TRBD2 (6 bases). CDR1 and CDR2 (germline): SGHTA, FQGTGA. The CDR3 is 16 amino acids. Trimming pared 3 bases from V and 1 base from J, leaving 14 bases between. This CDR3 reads CASSFAGSGGTDTQYF. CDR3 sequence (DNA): TGTGCCAGCAGCTTCGCCGGCTCGGGGGGCACAGATACGCAGTATTTT.

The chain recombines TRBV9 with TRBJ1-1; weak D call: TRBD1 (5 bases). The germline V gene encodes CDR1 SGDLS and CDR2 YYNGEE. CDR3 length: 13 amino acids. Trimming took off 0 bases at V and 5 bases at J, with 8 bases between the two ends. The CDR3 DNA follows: TGTGCCAGCAGCGTAGAGGAGGGGACTGAAGCTTTCTTT. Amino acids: CASSVEEGTEAFF.

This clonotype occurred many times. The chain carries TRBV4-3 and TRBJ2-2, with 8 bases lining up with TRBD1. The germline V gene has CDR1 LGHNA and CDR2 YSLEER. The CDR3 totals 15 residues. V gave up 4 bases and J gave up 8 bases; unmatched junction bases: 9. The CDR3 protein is CASSRQTGEGGELFF. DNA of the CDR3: TGCGCCAGCAGCCGCCAGACAGGGGAAGGTGGGGAGCTGTTTTTT.

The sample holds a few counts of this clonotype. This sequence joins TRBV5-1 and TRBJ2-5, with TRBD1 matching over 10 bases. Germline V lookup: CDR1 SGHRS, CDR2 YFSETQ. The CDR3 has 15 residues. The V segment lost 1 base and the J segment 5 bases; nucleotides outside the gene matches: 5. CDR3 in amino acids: CASSLQTGGGETQYF. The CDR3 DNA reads TGCGCCAGCAGCTTGCAGACAGGGGGCGGGGAGACCCAGTACTTC.

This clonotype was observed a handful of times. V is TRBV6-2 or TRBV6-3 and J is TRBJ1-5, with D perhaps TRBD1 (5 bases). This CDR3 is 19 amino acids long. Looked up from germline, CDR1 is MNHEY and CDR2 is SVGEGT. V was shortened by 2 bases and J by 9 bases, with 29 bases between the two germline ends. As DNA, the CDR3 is TGTGCCAGCAGTTACGCTTTTCGGGCAGGGAACGAGATCCTTCGGCCCCAGCATTTT. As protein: CASSYAFRAGNEILRPQHF.

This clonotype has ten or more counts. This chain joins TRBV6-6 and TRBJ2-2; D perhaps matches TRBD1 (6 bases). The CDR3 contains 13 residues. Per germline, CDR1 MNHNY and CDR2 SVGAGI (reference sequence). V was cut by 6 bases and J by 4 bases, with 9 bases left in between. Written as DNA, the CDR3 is TGTGCCAGCAGCAGGACAGTCACCGGGGAGCTGTTTTTT. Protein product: CASSRTVTGELFF.

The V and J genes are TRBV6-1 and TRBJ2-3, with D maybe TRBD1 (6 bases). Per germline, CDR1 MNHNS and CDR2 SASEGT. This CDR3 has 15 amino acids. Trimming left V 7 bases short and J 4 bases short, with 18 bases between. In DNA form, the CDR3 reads TGTGCCAGCACCCCCACGACAGGTTCAGCAGATACGCAGTATTTT. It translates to CASTPTTGSADTQYF.

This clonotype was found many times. The CDR3 region is CATSESIGRAGELFF. The CDR3 nucleotides are TGTGCCACCAGTGAGTCGATAGGGAGGGCCGGGGAGCTGTTTTTT. The chain uses TRBV24-1 and TRBJ2-2; 7 bases are a match to TRBD2. Germline values: CDR1 KGHDR, CDR2 SFDVKD. V shed 4 bases and J 6 bases; nucleotides not matched to a gene: 7. The CDR3 sequence is 15 residues long.

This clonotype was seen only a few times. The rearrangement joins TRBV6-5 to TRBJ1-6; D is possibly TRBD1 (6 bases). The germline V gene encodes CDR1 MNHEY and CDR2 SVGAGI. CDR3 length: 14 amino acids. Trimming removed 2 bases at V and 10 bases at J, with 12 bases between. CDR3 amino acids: CASSYDRLNSPLHF. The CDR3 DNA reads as TGTGCCAGCAGTTACGACAGGTTAAACTCACCCCTCCACTTT.

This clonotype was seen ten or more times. CDR3 nucleotides: TGTGCCAGCAGCCCAAGGACTAGTCGCGAGCAGTACTTC. Translating gives CASSPRTSREQYF. The chain combines TRBV7-2 with TRBJ2-7; 7 bases are a match to TRBD2. V was pared by 5 bases and J by 6 bases, with 7 bases of the junction left unmatched. CDR3 length equals 13 residues. Germline values: CDR1 SGHTA, CDR2 FQGNSA.

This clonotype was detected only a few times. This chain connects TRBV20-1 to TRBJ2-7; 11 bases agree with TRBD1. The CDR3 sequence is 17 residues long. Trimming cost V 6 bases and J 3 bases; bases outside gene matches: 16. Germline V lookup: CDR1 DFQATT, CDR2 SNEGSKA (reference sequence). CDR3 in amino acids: CSAPGQGDKLPYYEQYF. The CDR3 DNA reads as TGCAGTGCCCCGGGACAGGGGGATAAGCTCCCCTACTACGAGCAGTACTTC.

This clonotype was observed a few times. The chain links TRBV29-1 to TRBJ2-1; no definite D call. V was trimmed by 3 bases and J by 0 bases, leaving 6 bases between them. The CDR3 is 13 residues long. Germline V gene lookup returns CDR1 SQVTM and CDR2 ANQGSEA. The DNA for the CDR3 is TGCAGCGTTGACAACTACTCCTACAATGAGCAGTTCTTC. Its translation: CSVDNYSYNEQFF.

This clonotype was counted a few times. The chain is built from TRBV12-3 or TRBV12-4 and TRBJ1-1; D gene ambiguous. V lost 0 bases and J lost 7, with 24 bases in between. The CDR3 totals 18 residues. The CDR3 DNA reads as TGTGCCAGCAGTTTAGCGGCCGACCCCTGGGCCGGAGAGAATGAAGCTTTCTTT. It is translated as CASSLAADPWAGENEAFF.

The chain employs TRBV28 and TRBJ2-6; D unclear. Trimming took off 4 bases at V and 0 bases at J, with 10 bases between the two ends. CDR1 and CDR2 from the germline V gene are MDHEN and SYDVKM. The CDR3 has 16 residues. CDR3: CASSSGGTSGANVLTF. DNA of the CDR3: TGTGCCAGCAGTTCGGGCGGCACCTCTGGGGCCAACGTCCTGACTTTC.

CDR3 sequence (DNA): TGCAGTGCTGGGGTGGGCAGGGGGCTAGATACGCAGTATTTT. It translates to CSAGVGRGLDTQYF. The chain carries TRBV20-1 and TRBJ2-3; 8 bases are shared with TRBD1. The CDR3 spans 14 residues. Germline V CDR1 and CDR2: DFQATT, SNEGSKA (reference sequence). The trim removed 5 bases at V and 5 bases at J, leaving 9 bases unmatched.

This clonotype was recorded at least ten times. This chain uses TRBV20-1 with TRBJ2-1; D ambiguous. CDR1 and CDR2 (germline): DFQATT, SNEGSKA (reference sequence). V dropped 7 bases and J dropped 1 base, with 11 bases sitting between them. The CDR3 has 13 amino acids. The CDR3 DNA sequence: TGCAGTGAGTCCAAAAGGTCCTACAATGAGCAGTTCTTC. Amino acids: CSESKRSYNEQFF.

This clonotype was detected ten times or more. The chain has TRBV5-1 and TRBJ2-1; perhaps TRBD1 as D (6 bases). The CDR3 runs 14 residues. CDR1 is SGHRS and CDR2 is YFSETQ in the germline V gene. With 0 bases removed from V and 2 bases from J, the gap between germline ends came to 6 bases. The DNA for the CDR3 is TGCGCCAGCAGCTTGGGGGGGCCCTACAATGAGCAGTTCTTC. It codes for CASSLGGPYNEQFF.